The 20 T cell receptor beta chains presented below share a single source sample, sequenced in a study of T-cell reconstitution after alpha-beta-depleted transplantation in children. Unique molecular identifiers were used in preparing the TCRbeta library. TCRdb analysed the PCR reads with MiXCR anew, one entry per CDR3 protein. In the table there are around 410,000 distinct CDR3 sequences, about 11% of which are singletons. The input for sequencing was PBMCs from the stem cell graft donor, taken from the stem cell graft. Every receptor here comes from a human donor who donated a stem cell graft to a child with acute myeloid leukemia.

The rearrangement links TRBV18 to TRBJ2-5, with TRBD1 matching over 7 bases. CDR1 is KGHSH, CDR2 LQKENI, per germline. CDR3 length equals 15 residues. The J segment lost 0 bases and the V segment lost 6 bases, leaving 7 bases of the junction unmatched. The CDR3 spells CASSPDRTYQETQYF. The DNA for the CDR3 is TGTGCCAGCTCCCCGGACAGGACTTACCAAGAGACCCAGTACTTC. The full variable domain, with the rest looked up from reference TRBV18 and TRBJ2-5, is NAGVMQNPRHLVRRRGQEARLRCSPMKGHSHVYWYRQLPEEGLKFMVYLQKENIIDESGMPKERFSAEFPKEGPSILRIQQVVRGDSAAYFCASSPDRTYQETQYFGPGTRLLVL.

This clonotype was seen only a few times. V is TRBV7-2 and J is TRBJ2-5; D uncertain. This CDR3 has 14 residues. V dropped 1 base and J dropped 4 bases, with 10 bases sitting between them. Germline CDR1 and CDR2: SGHTA and FQGNSA. CDR3 sequence reads: CASSLGTRLETQYF. DNA of the CDR3: TGTGCCAGCAGCTTAGGTACCAGGCTAGAGACCCAGTACTTC.

The chain joins TRBV10-3 to TRBJ2-1, with TRBD1 matching 9 bases. The germline CDR1 and CDR2 sequences are ENHRY and SYGVKD. This CDR3 region has 18 residues. V was clipped by 8 bases and J by 8 bases; unmatched bases: 22. CDR3 DNA sequence: TGTGCCATCGGGCGCGCGACAGGGGGGCGCCCGCCCAGGGATGAGCAGTTCTTC. It is translated as CAIGRATGGRPPRDEQFF.

This clonotype was detected only a few times. The chain combines TRBV4-2 with TRBJ2-4; D uncertain. V lost 1 base, J lost 1 base, and 8 bases lay in between. The CDR3 is 15 amino acids. Germline lookup yields CDR1 LGHNA and CDR2 YNFKEQ. CDR3 DNA: TGTGCCAGCAGCCAAGGGCCAGACGCCAAAAACATTCAGTACTTC. Its protein product is CASSQGPDAKNIQYF.

This clonotype showed up just a few times. The J gene is TRBJ2-5, the V gene TRBV29-1; D is uncertain. This CDR3 contains 12 residues. CDR1 and CDR2 from the germline V gene are SQVTM and ANQGSEA. Deletions cut 4 bases from V and 0 bases from J, with 6 bases between. CDR3 bases: TGCAGCGTTGTAGCCTACCAAGAGACCCAGTACTTC. This gives the protein CSVVAYQETQYF.

This clonotype was counted many times. The genes are TRBV20-1 and TRBJ2-5; D is undetermined. Per the germline V gene, CDR1 is DFQATT and CDR2 is SNEGSKA (reference sequence). The CDR3 runs to 13 residues. Trimming pared 3 bases from V and 5 bases from J, leaving 13 bases between. CDR3 region: CSARPRGRETQYF. The CDR3 DNA reads TGCAGTGCTAGGCCGAGAGGCCGGGAGACCCAGTACTTC.

The rearrangement uses TRBV5-6 and TRBJ1-1, with D uncertain. This CDR3 has 15 amino acids. Germline CDR1 and CDR2: SGHDT and YYEEEE. V was trimmed by 3 bases and J by 1 base, leaving 13 bases between them. The CDR3 DNA follows: TGTGCCAGCAGCTCCGAGGGCACCCGGAACACTGAAGCTTTCTTT. It yields the protein CASSSEGTRNTEAFF.

This clonotype was seen more than once but under ten times. The chain carries TRBV9 and TRBJ1-1, with TRBD1 matching over 9 bases. J was trimmed by 5 bases and V by 3 bases; bases with no gene match: 8. The CDR3 covers 15 residues. The germline V gene has CDR1 SGDLS and CDR2 YYNGEE. In DNA form, the CDR3 reads TGTGCCAGCAGCGCCACCGGGACAGGGTGGACTGAAGCTTTCTTT. It yields the protein CASSATGTGWTEAFF.

This clonotype was picked up many times. The V gene is TRBV27, the J gene TRBJ1-2, with a tentative D call TRBD1 (5 bases). This CDR3 is built from 15 residues. The V gene's germline CDR1 is MNHEY and CDR2 SMNVEV (reference sequence). V was pared by 5 bases and J by 6 bases, with 19 bases between. CDR3 sequence reads: CASSPLIFSGNGYTF. DNA of the CDR3: TGTGCCAGCAGTCCATTAATTTTTTCAGGGAATGGCTACACCTTC.

This clonotype was seen a few times. This chain uses TRBV20-1 with TRBJ2-4; possible D gene TRBD2, 6 bases. The CDR3 is made up of 16 amino acids. Germline V gives CDR1 DFQATT, CDR2 SNEGSKA (reference sequence). The V end was cut by 6 bases, the J end by 0 bases, with 18 bases between. Here the CDR3 reads CSAPGGRRLAKNIQYF. Written as DNA, the CDR3 is TGCAGTGCCCCCGGGGGACGGAGGCTAGCCAAAAACATTCAGTACTTC.

CDR3 sequence (DNA): TGTGCCAGCAGTTCCAAGGGTGGGATCCAAGAGACCCAGTACTTC. Translated, it gives CASSSKGGIQETQYF. The chain is built from TRBV12-3 or TRBV12-4 and TRBJ2-5; D not resolved. The ends were cut back, 4 bases at V and 1 base at J, with 13 bases in the middle. CDR3 length: 15 amino acids.

This sequence joins TRBV20-1 and TRBJ2-7; 10 bases are shared with TRBD2. V dropped 3 bases and J dropped 3; count of bases not matched to a gene: 5. This CDR3 contains 14 residues. CDR1 and CDR2 from the germline V gene are DFQATT and SNEGSKA (reference sequence). DNA of the CDR3: TGCAGTGCTAGTTCTAGCGGGAGTCTCTACGAGCAGTACTTC. Translation: CSASSSGSLYEQYF.

The V call is TRBV7-2, the J call TRBJ1-5; 8 nucleotides match TRBD1. The J segment lost 6 bases and the V segment lost 1 base, leaving 8 bases of the junction unmatched. This CDR3 region has 16 residues. Germline values: CDR1 SGHTA, CDR2 FQGNSA. CDR3 loop: CASSLDPRQGLQPQHF. The CDR3 DNA follows: TGTGCCAGCAGCTTAGATCCCCGACAGGGGCTTCAGCCCCAGCATTTT.

The chain links TRBV27 to TRBJ1-1; 9 bases are shared with TRBD1. V dropped 1 base and J dropped 3; count of bases not matched to a gene: 3. This CDR3 spans 15 amino acids. From germline, CDR1 is MNHEY and CDR2 SMNVEV (reference sequence). The CDR3 nucleotides are TGTGCCAGCAGTTTATTCGACAGGGGGTACACTGAAGCTTTCTTT. It translates to CASSLFDRGYTEAFF.

The rearrangement uses TRBV5-6 and TRBJ1-2; perhaps TRBD1 as D (6 bases). CDR1 and CDR2 from the germline V gene are SGHDT and YYEEEE. V was cut by 1 base and J by 5 bases, with 24 bases left in between. This CDR3 has 18 amino acids. The CDR3 region is CASSLNPTGTPRGYGYTF. CDR3 bases: TGTGCCAGCAGCTTGAACCCGACAGGAACGCCGCGAGGGTATGGCTACACCTTC.

J is TRBJ2-2 and V is TRBV6-2 or TRBV6-3, with 7 bases that match TRBD2. CDR1 MNHEY and CDR2 SVGEGT come from the germline V gene. V shed 7 bases and J 7 bases; nucleotides not matched to a gene: 9. This CDR3 is built from 14 residues. CDR3 nucleotides: TGTGCCAGCAATCCTTTGACTAGCTTCGGGGAGCTGTTTTTT. This sequence encodes CASNPLTSFGELFF.

This chain connects TRBV19 to TRBJ2-2, with D tentatively TRBD1 (6 bases). CDR1 LNHDA and CDR2 SQIVND come from the germline V gene (reference sequence). Between the trimmed V and J ends, which lost 6 bases and 3 bases, there was a span of 11 bases. This CDR3 is built from 14 residues. The CDR3 region has the DNA TGTGCCAGTAGACCAGGACAGCACACCGGGGAGCTGTTTTTT. It translates to CASRPGQHTGELFF.

The chain couples TRBV6-2 or TRBV6-3 to TRBJ2-1, with 8 bases lining up with TRBD2. CDR1 MNHEY and CDR2 SVGEGT come from the germline V gene. The trim removed 6 bases at V and 6 bases at J, leaving 25 bases unmatched. The CDR3 runs 20 residues. CDR3 bases: TGTGCCAGCAGCCCGTTTATAAAAACTGGGGTAGCGGGACCGGCCAATGAGCAGTTCTTC. Its translation: CASSPFIKTGVAGPANEQFF.

The sample holds a few counts of this clonotype. This sequence joins TRBV4-3 and TRBJ2-1, with TRBD2 matching over 14 bases. The trim removed 4 bases at V and 2 bases at J, leaving 4 bases unmatched. This CDR3 has 17 amino acids. Germline CDR1 and CDR2: LGHNA and YSLEER. CDR3 coding DNA: TGCGCCAGCAGCCGACTAGCGGGAGGGCCGCCCTACAATGAGCAGTTCTTC. Translating it yields CASSRLAGGPPYNEQFF.

This chain uses TRBV10-3 with TRBJ2-2, with D possibly being TRBD1 or TRBD2 (5 bases each). The CDR3 contains 14 residues. V was trimmed by 7 bases and J by 3 bases, leaving 12 bases between them. CDR1 and CDR2 from the germline V gene are ENHRY and SYGVKD. For the CDR3, the DNA is TGTGCCATCAATGACGGGACGGACACCGGGGAGCTGTTTTTT. Protein product: CAINDGTDTGELFF.